Presented here are 9 T cell receptor beta chains from one specimen sequenced in a study of beta chain features in type 1 diabetes. Since all of the isolated RNA was reverse transcribed, expressed TCRB transcripts were what got sequenced. TCRdb's table, derived via immunoSEQ multiplex PCR, lists solely in-frame clones and lacks some. The sample lists under 900,000 clones; around a sixth were seen once. The material sequenced was naive CD4+ T cells from blood. The source of these receptors is a woman between 18 and 29 years old in good health.

This chain joins TRBV5-1 and TRBJ1-4; D remains unclear. Germline CDR1 is SGHRS and CDR2 is YFSETQ. Trimming left V 1 base short and J 0 bases short, with 7 bases between. The CDR3 loop spans 15 amino acids. This CDR3 is CASSLIGTTNEKLFF. CDR3 nucleotides: TGCGCCAGCAGCTTGATCGGTACAACTAATGAAAAACTGTTTTTT.

This chain uses TRBV10-3 with TRBJ2-1, with 13 bases aligning to TRBD2. CDR1 and CDR2 from the germline V gene are ENHRY and SYGVKD. The CDR3 has 17 residues. With V trimmed by 2 bases and J by 2 bases, 3 bases remained unmatched. CDR3 DNA sequence: TGTGCCATCAGTGAGGGGACTAGCGGGATCCCCTACAATGAGCAGTTCTTC. Its protein product is CAISEGTSGIPYNEQFF.

This clone turned up a few times. V and J are TRBV15 and TRBJ2-2; no reliable D call. The germline gives CDR1 LNHNV, CDR2 YYDKDF (reference sequence). The CDR3 has 16 residues. Trimming took 0 bases from V and 2 from J, leaving 10 bases between them. The CDR3 coding sequence is TGTGCCACCAGCAGAGATTGGGCAGCCAACACCGGGGAGCTGTTTTTT. Its translation: CATSRDWAANTGELFF.

This clone appeared once. V and J are TRBV5-1 and TRBJ2-6; TRBD2 might be the D (5 bases). V was pared by 0 bases and J by 0 bases, with 7 bases between. Germline loops: CDR1 SGHRS, CDR2 YFSETQ. The CDR3 contains 16 residues. The CDR3 region is CASSLGLSSGANVLTF. CDR3 nucleotide sequence: TGCGCCAGCAGCTTGGGACTATCCTCTGGGGCCAACGTCCTGACTTTC.

This clone appeared a few times. The chain employs TRBV27 and TRBJ1-4; 9 bases map to TRBD1. Germline lookup yields CDR1 MNHEY and CDR2 SMNVEV (reference sequence). V lost 11 bases, J lost 4 bases, and 11 bases stayed unmatched. The CDR3 covers 15 residues. CDR3 nucleotide sequence: TGTGCCGCGTCACAGGGGGCTACGGGTAATGAAAAACTGTTTTTT. Translated, it gives CAASQGATGNEKLFF.

This clone has more than one count but fewer than ten. This chain links TRBV28 with TRBJ2-3; D is unresolved. Germline CDR1 MDHEN, CDR2 SYDVKM. Deletions cut 10 bases from V and 3 bases from J, with 14 bases between. This CDR3 comprises 13 residues. Written as DNA, the CDR3 is TGTGCCACCATCAAAAGTGGGACAGATACGCAGTATTTT. Its translation is CATIKSGTDTQYF.

This clone was counted ten times or more. The chain has TRBV28 and TRBJ2-4; 9 bases fit TRBD1. Germline V gene data show CDR1 as MDHEN and CDR2 as SYDVKM. V trimming: 7 bases; J trimming: 7 bases; junction bases outside the gene matches: 5. This CDR3 is 13 amino acids long. The CDR3 spells CASTGTGRNIQYF. CDR3 coding DNA: TGTGCCAGCACTGGGACAGGGCGGAACATTCAGTACTTC.

The genes are TRBV6-5 and TRBJ2-5, with D perhaps matching TRBD1 (6 bases). The germline gives CDR1 MNHEY, CDR2 SVGAGI. CDR3 size: 15 residues. Trimming shortened V by 6 bases and J by 1 base, and 15 bases separated the two germline ends. The CDR3, as DNA: TGTGCCAGCAGCCTCCGGCAGGGGATCCAAGAGACCCAGTACTTC. Translated, it gives CASSLRQGIQETQYF.

The V gene is TRBV19, the J gene TRBJ2-5, with 8 nucleotides matching TRBD1. The germline gives CDR1 LNHDA, CDR2 SQIVND (reference sequence). The CDR3 has 14 residues. Unmatched junction bases numbered 3, after V lost 1 base and J lost 5 bases. The CDR3 nucleotides read TGTGCCAGTAGTATAGTCCAGGGGGCGGAGACCCAGTACTTC. Its translation is CASSIVQGAETQYF.